This T cell receptor (beta chain) was found in a study of regulatory T cells in long-lasting Graves disease. Per germline, CDR1 SGHDT and CDR2 YYEEEE. The CDR3 length is 14 residues. Regarding this clonotype: An end of the junction does not agree with germline; a read error may underlie this.

Time point meaning: newly diagnosed GD, antithyroid drugs for less than 3 months. Isolated PBMC RNA provided the starting material for the TCR library. Through Arm-PCR of CDR3 regions and iRepertoire HTBI primers, TCR beta libraries were built. Per the authors' pipeline: The identification of 62 TRBV and approximately 15 TRBJ segments was made across samples. TCRdb reanalysed the multiplex PCR reads using MiXCR and keeps one entry per CDR3 protein. The V and J calls were determined by TCRdb, not by the authors. Among 560,000 or so distinct CDR3 sequences listed, 15% to 20% were seen once. The same specimen was also included in a second study, on T cells in Graves' hyperthyroidism and ophthalmopathy. That paper notes: An initial round of RT-PCR targeting the TCR CDR3 relied on the HTBI primer set. Most expanded thyroid clonotypes above 0.001 recurred in blood.

Here the sequenced sample was peripheral blood mononuclear cells (PBMCs), taken at new diagnosis, from a patient treated with antithyroid drugs. The chain employs TRBV5-6 and TRBJ2-3; D perhaps matches TRBD2 (6 bases). This clonotype was obtained from a man younger than 30 with Graves disease. The CDR3 sequence: CAGSLVGSVNTQYF. In DNA form, the CDR3 reads TGTGCCGGCAGCCTGGTCGGGAGCGTAAATACGCAGTATTTT.